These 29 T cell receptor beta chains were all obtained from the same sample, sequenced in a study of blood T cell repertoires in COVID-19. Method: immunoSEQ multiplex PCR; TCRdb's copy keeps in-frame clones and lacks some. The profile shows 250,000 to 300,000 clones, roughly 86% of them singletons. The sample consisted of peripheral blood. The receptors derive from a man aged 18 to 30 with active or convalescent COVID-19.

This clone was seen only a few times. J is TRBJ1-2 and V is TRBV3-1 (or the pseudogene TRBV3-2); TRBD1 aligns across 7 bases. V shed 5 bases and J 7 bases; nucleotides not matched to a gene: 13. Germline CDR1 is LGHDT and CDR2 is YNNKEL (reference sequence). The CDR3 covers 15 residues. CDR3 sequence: CASSSPDRLSSGYTF. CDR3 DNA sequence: TGTGCCAGCAGCTCTCCGGACAGGCTTAGCTCTGGCTACACCTTC.

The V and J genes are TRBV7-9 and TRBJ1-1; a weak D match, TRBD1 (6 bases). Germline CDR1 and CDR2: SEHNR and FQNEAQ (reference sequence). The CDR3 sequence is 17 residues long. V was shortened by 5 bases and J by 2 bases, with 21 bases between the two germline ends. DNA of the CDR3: TGTGCCAGCAGCGCCTCACAGGGTTATTCCCCCAACACTGAAGCTTTCTTT. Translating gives CASSASQGYSPNTEAFF.

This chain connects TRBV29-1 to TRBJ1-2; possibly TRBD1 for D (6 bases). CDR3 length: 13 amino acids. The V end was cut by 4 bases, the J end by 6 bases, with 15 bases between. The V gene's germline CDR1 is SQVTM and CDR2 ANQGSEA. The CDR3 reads CSVAAAGVDGYTF. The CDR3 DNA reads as TGCAGCGTTGCCGCGGCAGGGGTGGATGGCTACACCTTC.

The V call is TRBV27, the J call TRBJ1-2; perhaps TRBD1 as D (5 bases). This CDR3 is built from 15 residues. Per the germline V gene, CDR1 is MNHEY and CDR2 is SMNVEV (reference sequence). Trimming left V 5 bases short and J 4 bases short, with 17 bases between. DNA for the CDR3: TGTGCCAGCAGTCCCATGGCAGGGATGGGCTATGGCTACACCTTC. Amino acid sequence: CASSPMAGMGYGYTF.

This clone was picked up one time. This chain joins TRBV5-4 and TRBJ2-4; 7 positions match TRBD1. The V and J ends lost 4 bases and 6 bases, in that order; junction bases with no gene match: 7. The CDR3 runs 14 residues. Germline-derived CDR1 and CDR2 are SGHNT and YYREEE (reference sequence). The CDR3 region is CASSADRSGNIQYF. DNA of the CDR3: TGTGCCAGCAGCGCGGACAGGTCGGGAAACATTCAGTACTTC.

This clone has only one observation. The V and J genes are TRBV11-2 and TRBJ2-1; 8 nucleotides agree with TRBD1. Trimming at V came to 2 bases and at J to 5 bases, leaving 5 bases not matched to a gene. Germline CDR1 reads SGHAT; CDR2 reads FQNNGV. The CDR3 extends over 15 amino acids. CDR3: CASSLYRGSDNEQFF. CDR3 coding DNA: TGTGCCAGCAGCTTATACAGGGGGAGTGACAATGAGCAGTTCTTC.

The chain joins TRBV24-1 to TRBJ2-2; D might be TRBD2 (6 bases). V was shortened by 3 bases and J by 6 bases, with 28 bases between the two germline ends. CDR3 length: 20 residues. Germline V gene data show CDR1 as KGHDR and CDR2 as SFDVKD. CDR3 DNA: TGTGCCACCAGTGATCCCGTTGCTAGGGGAGGCCGGCAAAAGGCCGGGGAGCTGTTTTTT. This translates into CATSDPVARGGRQKAGELFF.

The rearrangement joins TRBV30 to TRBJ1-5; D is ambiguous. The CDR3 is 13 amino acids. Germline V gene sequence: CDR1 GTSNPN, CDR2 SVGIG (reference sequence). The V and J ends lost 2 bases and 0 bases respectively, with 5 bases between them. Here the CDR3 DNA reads TGTGCCTGGAGTCTAAGTAGCAATCAGCCCCAGCATTTT. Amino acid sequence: CAWSLSSNQPQHF.

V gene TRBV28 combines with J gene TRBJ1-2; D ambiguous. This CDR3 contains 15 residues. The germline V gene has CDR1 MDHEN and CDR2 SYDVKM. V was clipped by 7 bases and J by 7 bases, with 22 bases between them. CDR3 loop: CASTPSPERLSGYTF. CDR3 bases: TGTGCCAGCACCCCCTCTCCGGAAAGACTAAGTGGCTACACCTTC.

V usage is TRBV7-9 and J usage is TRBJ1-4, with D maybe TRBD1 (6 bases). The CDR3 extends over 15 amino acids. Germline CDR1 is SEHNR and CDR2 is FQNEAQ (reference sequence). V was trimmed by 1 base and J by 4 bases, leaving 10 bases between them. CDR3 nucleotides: TGTGCCAGCAGCTTAGGGACAGTAGGTAATGAAAAACTGTTTTTT. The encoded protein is CASSLGTVGNEKLFF.

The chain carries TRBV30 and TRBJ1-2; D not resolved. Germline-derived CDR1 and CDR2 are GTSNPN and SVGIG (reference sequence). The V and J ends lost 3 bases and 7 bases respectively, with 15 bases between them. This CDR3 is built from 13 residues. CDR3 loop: CAWRDSLGSGYTF. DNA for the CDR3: TGTGCCTGGAGGGATTCACTAGGAAGTGGCTACACCTTC.

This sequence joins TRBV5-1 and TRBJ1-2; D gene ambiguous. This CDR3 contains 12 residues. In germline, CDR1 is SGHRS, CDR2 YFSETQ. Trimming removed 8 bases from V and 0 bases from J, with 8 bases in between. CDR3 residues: CASSTTNYGYTF. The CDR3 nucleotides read TGCGCCAGTTCAACAACTAACTATGGCTACACCTTC.

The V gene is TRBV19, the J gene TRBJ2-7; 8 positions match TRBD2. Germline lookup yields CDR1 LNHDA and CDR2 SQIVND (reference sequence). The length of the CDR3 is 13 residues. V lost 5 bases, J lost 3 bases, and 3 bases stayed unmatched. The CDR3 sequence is CASSDLAGYEQYF. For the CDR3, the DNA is TGTGCCAGTAGTGACCTAGCGGGCTACGAGCAGTACTTC. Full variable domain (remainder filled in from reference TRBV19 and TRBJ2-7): DGGITQSPKYLFRKEGQNVTLSCEQNLNHDAMYWYRQDPGQGLRLIYYSQIVNDFQKGDIAEGYSVSREKKESFPLTVTSAQKNPTAFYLCASSDLAGYEQYFGPGTRLTVT.

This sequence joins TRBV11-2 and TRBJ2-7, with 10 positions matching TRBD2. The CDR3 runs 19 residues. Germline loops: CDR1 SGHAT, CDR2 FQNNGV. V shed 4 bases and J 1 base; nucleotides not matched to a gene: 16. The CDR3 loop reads CASSYRRDSSGGASYEQYF. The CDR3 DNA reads TGTGCCAGCAGCTACCGCCGAGATTCCAGCGGGGGGGCTTCCTACGAGCAGTACTTC.

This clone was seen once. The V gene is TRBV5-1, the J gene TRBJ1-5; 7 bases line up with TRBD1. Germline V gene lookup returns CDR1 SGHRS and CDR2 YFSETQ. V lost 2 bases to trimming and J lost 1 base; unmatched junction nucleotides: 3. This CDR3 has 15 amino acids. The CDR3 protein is CASSFTGESNQPQHF. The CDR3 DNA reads TGCGCCAGCAGCTTCACAGGGGAAAGCAATCAGCCCCAGCATTTT.

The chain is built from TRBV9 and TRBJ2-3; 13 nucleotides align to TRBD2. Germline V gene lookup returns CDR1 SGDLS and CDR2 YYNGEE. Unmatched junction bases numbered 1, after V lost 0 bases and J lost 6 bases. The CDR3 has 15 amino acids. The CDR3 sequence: CASSVALAGGDTQYF. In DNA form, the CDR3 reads TGTGCCAGCAGCGTAGCACTAGCGGGAGGGGATACGCAGTATTTT.

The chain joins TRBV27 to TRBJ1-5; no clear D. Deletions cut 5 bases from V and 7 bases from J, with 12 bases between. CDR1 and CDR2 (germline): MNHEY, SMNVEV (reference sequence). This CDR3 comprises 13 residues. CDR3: CASSPSEYQPQHF. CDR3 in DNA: TGTGCCAGCAGTCCCTCCGAGTACCAGCCCCAGCATTTT.

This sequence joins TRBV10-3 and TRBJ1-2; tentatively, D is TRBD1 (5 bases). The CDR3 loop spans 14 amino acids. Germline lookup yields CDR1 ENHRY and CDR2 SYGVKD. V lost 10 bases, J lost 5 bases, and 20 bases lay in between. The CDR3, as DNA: TGTGCCAGCCATTCCGGGGGTTTTCCTTATGGCTACACCTTC. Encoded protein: CASHSGGFPYGYTF.

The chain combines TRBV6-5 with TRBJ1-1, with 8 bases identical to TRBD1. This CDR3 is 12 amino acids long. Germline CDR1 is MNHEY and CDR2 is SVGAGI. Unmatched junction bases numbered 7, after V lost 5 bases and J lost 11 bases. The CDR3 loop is CASSQGAMGAFF. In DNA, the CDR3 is TGTGCCAGCAGTCAGGGGGCGATGGGGGCTTTCTTT.

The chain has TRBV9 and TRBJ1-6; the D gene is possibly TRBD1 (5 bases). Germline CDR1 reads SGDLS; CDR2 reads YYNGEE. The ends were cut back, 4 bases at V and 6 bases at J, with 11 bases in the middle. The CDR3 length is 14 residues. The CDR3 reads CASSIGDFNSPLHF. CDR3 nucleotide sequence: TGTGCCAGCAGCATTGGGGACTTTAATTCACCCCTCCACTTT.

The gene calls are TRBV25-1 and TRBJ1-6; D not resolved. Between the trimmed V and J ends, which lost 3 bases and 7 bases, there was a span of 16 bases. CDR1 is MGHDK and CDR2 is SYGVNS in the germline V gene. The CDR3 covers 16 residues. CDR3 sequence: CASSDGWAQRNSPLHF. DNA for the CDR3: TGTGCCAGCAGTGACGGGTGGGCCCAGCGGAATTCACCCCTCCACTTT.

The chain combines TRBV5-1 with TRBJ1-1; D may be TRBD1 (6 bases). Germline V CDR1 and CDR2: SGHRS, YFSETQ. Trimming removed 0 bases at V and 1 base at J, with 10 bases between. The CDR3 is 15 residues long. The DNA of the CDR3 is TGCGCCAGCAGCTTGGAAGGACAGCAGAACACTGAAGCTTTCTTT. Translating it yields CASSLEGQQNTEAFF.

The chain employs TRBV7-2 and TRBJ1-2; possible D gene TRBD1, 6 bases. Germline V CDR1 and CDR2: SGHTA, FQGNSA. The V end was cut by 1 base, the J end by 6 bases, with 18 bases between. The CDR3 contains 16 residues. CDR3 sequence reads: CASSLVVGRGKDGYTF. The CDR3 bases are TGTGCCAGCAGCTTAGTCGTAGGCAGGGGAAAAGATGGCTACACCTTC. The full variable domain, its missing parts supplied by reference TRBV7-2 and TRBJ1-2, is GAGVSQSPSNKVTEKGKDVELRCDPISGHTALYWYRQSLGQGLEFLIYFQGNSAPDKSGLPSDRFSAERTGGSVSTLTIQRTQQEDSAVYLCASSLVVGRGKDGYTFGSGTRLTVV.

CDR3 in amino acids: CASSEADSGGPNTEAFF. The CDR3 DNA is TGTGCCAGCAGTGAAGCCGACTCTGGAGGGCCTAACACTGAAGCTTTCTTT. The rearrangement links TRBV2 to TRBJ1-1; D is ambiguous. There are 17 residues in the CDR3. V gave up 0 bases and J gave up 2 bases, with 16 bases separating them. Germline loops: CDR1 SNHLY, CDR2 FYNNEI.

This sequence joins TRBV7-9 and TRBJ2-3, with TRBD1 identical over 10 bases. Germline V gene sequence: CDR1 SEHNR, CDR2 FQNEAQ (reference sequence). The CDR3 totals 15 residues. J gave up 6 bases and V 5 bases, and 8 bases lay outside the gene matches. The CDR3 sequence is CASSNGQGEEDTQYF. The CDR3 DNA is TGTGCCAGCAGCAACGGACAGGGGGAGGAGGATACGCAGTATTTT.

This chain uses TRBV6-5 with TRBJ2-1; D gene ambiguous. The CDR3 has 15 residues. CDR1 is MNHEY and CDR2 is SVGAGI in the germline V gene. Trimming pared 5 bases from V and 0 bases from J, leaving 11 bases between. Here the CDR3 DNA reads TGTGCCAGCAGTACGACTCTCAGCTCCTACAATGAGCAGTTCTTC. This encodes CASSTTLSSYNEQFF.

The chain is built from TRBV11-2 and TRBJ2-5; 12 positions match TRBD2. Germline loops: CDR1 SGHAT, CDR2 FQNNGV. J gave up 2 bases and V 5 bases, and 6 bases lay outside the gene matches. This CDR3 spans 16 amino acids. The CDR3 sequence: CASSGLAGKPQETQYF. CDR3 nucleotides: TGTGCCAGCAGCGGACTAGCGGGGAAGCCTCAAGAGACCCAGTACTTC.

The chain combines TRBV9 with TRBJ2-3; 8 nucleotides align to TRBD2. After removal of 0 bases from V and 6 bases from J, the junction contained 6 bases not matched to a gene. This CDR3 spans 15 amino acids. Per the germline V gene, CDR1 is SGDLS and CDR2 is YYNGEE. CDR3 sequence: CASSVDSGGGDTQYF. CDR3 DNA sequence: TGTGCCAGCAGCGTAGACTCGGGAGGGGGGGATACGCAGTATTTT.

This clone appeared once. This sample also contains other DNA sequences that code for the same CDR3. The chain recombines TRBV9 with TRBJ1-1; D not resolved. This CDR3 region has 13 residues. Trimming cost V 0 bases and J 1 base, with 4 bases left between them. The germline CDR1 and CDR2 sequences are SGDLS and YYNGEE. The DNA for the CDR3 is TGTGCCAGCAGCGTAGCCCGGAACACTGAAGCTTTCTTT. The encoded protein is CASSVARNTEAFF.